This T cell receptor (beta chain) comes out of a study of blood T cell repertoires in COVID-19. Looking at the study overall: Sites in the United States, Italy and Spain provided acute and convalescent COVID-19 samples. Sources were T cells, B-cell-depleted T cells, or PBMCs; the material itself was cDNA or gDNA.

Authors' analysis steps: Amplification from reference gene primers served as the basis for estimated nucleated cell counts. Clones were sequenced by immunoSEQ multiplex PCR, and TCRdb holds only the in-frame ones, with some missing. V and J calls and clone size are those listed in that table; D and trimming were worked out from the DNA. Here the sample spans more than 110,000 clones, roughly 80% being singletons. The CDR3 contains 14 residues. From germline, CDR1 is SGHRS and CDR2 YFSETQ. The V gene end was trimmed by 6 bases and the J gene end by 6 bases; junction bases not matched to a gene: 10. J is TRBJ2-7 and V is TRBV5-1; TRBD1 matches at 9 bases. The origin of this receptor is a human donor in a cohort sampled during active COVID-19. The specimen sequenced was peripheral blood. CDR3 sequence reads: CASNLGQGSSEQYF. The CDR3 DNA reads as TGCGCCAGCAACTTAGGACAGGGGTCGAGCGAGCAGTACTTC.